Listed below are T cell receptor beta chains from one sample, sequenced in a study of T cell responses to AZD1222 COVID-19 vaccine. The protocol was immunoSEQ multiplex PCR, while the TCRdb copy is restricted to in-frame clones and leaves out a portion. The sample yields 120,000 to 150,000 clones, around 88% seen once. The source material was peripheral blood, sampled on day 0 of MenACWY control vaccination. The source of these receptors is an adult in good health. The CDR3 runs from the conserved cysteine through the conserved F or W. D genes are given only for firm matches. The size entry is marked missing in some rows and otherwise reads once, few, many or a size class.

d_gene	j_gene	v_gene	abundance	CDR3aa	CDR3nt
TRBD2	TRBJ2-5	TRBV5-6	.	CASSSLAGGETQYF	TGTGCCAGCAGCTCATTAGCGGGGGGGGAGACCCAGTACTTC
.	TRBJ2-1	TRBV6-6	once	CASTAEDGSYNEQFF	TGTGCCAGCACCGCCGAGGACGGCTCCTACAATGAGCAGTTCTTC
.	TRBJ2-1	TRBV7-9	few	CASSLAPSYNEQFF	TGTGCCAGCAGCTTAGCCCCTTCCTACAATGAGCAGTTCTTC
TRBD1	TRBJ1-1	TRBV7-9	once	CASSPNPRTGVGNTEAFF	TGTGCCAGCAGCCCGAACCCTAGGACAGGGGTGGGGAACACTGAAGCTTTCTTT
.	TRBJ1-1	TRBV11-3	.	CASSLVPEVIEAFF	TGTGCCAGCAGCTTAGTTCCGGAGGTGATTGAAGCTTTCTTT
TRBD1	TRBJ2-2	TRBV14	.	CASSHVLRGRPGELFF	TGTGCCAGCAGCCATGTACTCAGGGGGCGCCCCGGGGAGCTGTTTTTT
TRBD1	TRBJ1-5	TRBV6-5	.	CASTPIGTGRQPQHF	TGTGCCAGCACCCCAATAGGGACAGGGAGGCAGCCCCAGCATTTT
TRBD1	TRBJ1-1	TRBV10-3	few	CAISEASGTAREAFF	TGTGCCATCAGTGAGGCCTCCGGGACAGCTCGTGAAGCTTTCTTT
.	TRBJ1-4	TRBV18	.	CASSPETEKLFF	TGTGCCAGCTCACCCGAGACCGAAAAACTGTTTTTT
.	TRBJ1-1	TRBV24-1	.	CATREGPTAFF	TGTGCCACCAGGGAGGGCCCCACAGCTTTCTTT
.	TRBJ2-3	TRBV19	.	CASSGERLGTQYF	TGTGCCAGTAGTGGGGAACGCCTTGGTACGCAGTATTTT
.	TRBJ2-3	TRBV6-2/TRBV6-3	.	CASSYRDSTDTQYF	TGTGCCAGCAGTTATCGGGACAGCACAGATACGCAGTATTTT
TRBD1	TRBJ1-2	TRBV3-1/TRBV3-2	.	CASSRTQGSGQLNYGYTF	TGTGCCAGCAGCAGGACCCAGGGGTCGGGACAGCTTAACTATGGCTACACCTTC
TRBD1	TRBJ1-1	TRBV5-1	.	CASSFGTGSGEAFF	TGCGCCAGCAGCTTCGGGACAGGGTCCGGTGAAGCTTTCTTT